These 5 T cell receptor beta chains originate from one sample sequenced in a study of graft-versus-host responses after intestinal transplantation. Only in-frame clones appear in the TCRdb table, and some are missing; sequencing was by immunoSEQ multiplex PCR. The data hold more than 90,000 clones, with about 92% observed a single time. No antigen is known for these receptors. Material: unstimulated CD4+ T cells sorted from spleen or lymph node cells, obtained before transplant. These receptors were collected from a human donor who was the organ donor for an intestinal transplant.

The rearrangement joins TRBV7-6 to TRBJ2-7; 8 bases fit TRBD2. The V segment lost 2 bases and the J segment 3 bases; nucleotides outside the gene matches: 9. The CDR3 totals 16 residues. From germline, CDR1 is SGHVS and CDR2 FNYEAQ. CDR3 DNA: TGTGCCAGCAGCTTAAAAATAAAAGCGGGAGTCTACGAGCAGTACTTC. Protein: CASSLKIKAGVYEQYF.

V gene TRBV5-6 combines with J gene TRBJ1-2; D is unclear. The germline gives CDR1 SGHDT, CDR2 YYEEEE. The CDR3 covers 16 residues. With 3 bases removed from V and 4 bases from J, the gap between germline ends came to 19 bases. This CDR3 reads CASSYLLGWDGYGYTF. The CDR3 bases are TGTGCCAGCAGCTACCTCCTCGGGTGGGATGGCTATGGCTACACCTTC.

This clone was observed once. The CDR3 coding sequence is TGCAGCGTGGATGACAGGGGGACTAGGTATGGCTACACCTTC. It codes for CSVDDRGTRYGYTF. The V and J genes are TRBV29-1 and TRBJ1-2, with TRBD1 identical over 9 bases. Germline values: CDR1 SQVTM, CDR2 ANQGSEA. V was pared by 6 bases and J by 5 bases, with 10 bases of the junction left unmatched. The CDR3 extends over 14 amino acids.

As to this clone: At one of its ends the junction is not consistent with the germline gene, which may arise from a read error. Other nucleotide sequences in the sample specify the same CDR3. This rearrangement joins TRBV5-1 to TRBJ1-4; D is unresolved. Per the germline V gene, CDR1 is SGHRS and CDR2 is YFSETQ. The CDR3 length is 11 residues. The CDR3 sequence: CASSLGEKLFF. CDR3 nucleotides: TGCGCCAGCAGCTTGGGTGAAAAACTATTTTTT.

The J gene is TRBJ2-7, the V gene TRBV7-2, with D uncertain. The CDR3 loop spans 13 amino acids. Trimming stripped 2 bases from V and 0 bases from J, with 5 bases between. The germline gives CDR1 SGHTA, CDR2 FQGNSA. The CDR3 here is CASSLQDSYEQYF. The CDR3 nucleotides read TGTGCCAGCAGCTTACAGGACTCCTACGAGCAGTACTTC.